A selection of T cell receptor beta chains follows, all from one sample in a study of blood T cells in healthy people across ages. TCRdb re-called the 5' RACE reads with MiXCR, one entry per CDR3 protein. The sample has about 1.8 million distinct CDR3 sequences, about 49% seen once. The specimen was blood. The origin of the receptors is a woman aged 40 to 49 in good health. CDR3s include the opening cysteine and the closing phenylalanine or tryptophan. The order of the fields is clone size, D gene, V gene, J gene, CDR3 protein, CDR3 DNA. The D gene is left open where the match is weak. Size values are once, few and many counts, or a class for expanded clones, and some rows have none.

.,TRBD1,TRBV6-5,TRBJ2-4,CASSPGTGTLGIQYF,TGTGCCAGCAGTCCCGGGACAGGGACCCTCGGCATTCAGTACTTC
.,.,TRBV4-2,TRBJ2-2,CASSQDLGGRKTGELFF,TGTGCCAGCAGCCAAGATCTCGGGGGACGGAAAACCGGGGAGCTGTTTTTT
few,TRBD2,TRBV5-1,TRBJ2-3,CASTLGLAGITDTQYF,TGCGCCAGCACCTTGGGACTAGCGGGGATCACAGATACGCAGTATTTT
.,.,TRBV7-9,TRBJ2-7,CASSFPSRSYNEQYF,TGTGCCAGCAGCTTTCCTTCCCGCTCCTACAATGAGCAGTACTTC
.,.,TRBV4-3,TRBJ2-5,CASSKTFGHETQYF,TGCGCCAGCAGCAAGACCTTTGGACATGAGACCCAGTACTTC
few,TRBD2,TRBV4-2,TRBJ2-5,CASSQVTSGEETQYF,TGTGCCAGCAGCCAAGTAACCAGCGGGGAAGAGACCCAGTACTTC
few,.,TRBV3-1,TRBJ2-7,CASSQAGFTYEQYF,TGTGCCAGCAGCCAAGCGGGGTTTACCTACGAGCAGTACTTC
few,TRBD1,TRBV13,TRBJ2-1,CASSFGQETHNEQFF,TGTGCCAGCAGCTTTGGACAGGAAACACACAATGAGCAGTTCTTC
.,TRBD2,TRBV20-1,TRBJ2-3,CSARLAGGPRDTQYF,TGCAGTGCTAGACTAGCGGGGGGGCCAAGAGATACGCAGTATTTT
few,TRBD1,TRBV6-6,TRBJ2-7,CASSLQGRVAYEQYF,TGTGCCAGCAGTTTACAGGGGCGGGTAGCGTACGAGCAGTACTTC
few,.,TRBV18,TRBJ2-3,CASSPSLADTQYF,TGTGCCAGCTCACCATCTTTGGCAGATACGCAGTATTTT